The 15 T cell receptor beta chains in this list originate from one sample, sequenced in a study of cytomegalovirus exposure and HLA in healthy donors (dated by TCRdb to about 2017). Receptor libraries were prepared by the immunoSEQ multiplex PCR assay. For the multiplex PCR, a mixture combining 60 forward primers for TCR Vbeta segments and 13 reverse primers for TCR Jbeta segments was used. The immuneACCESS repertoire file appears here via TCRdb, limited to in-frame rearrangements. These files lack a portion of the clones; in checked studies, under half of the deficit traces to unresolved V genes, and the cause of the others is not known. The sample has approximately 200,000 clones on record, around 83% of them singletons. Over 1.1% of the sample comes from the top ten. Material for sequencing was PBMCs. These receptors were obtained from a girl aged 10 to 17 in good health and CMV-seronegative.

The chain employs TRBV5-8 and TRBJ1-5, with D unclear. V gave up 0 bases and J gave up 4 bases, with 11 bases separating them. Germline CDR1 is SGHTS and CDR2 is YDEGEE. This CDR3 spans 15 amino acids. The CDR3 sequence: CASSLDSLRNQPQHF. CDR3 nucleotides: TGTGCCAGCAGCTTGGACTCTTTGCGTAATCAGCCCCAGCATTTT.

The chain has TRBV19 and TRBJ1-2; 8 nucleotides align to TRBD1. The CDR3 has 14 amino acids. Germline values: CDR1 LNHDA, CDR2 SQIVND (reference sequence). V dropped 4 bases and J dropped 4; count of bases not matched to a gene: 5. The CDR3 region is CASSSRDRTYGYTF. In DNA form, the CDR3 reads TGTGCCAGTAGTAGCCGGGACAGGACCTATGGCTACACCTTC. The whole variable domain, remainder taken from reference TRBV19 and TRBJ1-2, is DGGITQSPKYLFRKEGQNVTLSCEQNLNHDAMYWYRQDPGQGLRLIYYSQIVNDFQKGDIAEGYSVSREKKESFPLTVTSAQKNPTAFYLCASSSRDRTYGYTFGSGTRLTVV.

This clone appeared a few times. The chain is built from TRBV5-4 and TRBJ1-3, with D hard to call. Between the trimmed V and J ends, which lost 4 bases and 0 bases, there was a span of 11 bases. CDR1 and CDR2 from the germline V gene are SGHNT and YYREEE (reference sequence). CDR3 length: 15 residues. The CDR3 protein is CASSLQGGSGNTIYF. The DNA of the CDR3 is TGTGCCAGCAGCCTGCAAGGAGGCTCTGGAAACACCATATATTTT.

CDR3 bases: TGTGCCAGTAGTCCGGGGAGCTATGGCTACACCTTC. Its translation: CASSPGSYGYTF. The V call is TRBV19, the J call TRBJ1-2, with no clear D. This CDR3 has 12 residues. Germline loops: CDR1 LNHDA, CDR2 SQIVND (reference sequence). Trimming pared 5 bases from V and 4 bases from J, leaving 8 bases between.

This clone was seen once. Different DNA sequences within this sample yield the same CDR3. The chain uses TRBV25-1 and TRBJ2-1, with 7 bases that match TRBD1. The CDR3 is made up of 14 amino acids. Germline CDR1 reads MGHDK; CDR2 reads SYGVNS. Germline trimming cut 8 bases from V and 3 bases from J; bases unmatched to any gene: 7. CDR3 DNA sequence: TGTGCCAGCCGATCAGGGGGTAGCTACAATGAGCAGTTCTTC. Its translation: CASRSGGSYNEQFF. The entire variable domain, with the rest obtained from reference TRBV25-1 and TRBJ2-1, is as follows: EADIYQTPRYLVIGTGKKITLECSQTMGHDKMYWYQQDPGMELHLIHYSYGVNSTEKGDLSSESTVSRIRTEHFPLTLESARPSHTSQYLCASRSGGSYNEQFFGPGTRLTVL.

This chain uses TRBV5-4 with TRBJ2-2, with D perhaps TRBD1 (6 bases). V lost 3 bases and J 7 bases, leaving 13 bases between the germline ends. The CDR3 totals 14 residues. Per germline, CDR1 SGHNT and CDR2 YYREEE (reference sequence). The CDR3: CASSSDGQSGELFF. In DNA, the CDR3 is TGTGCCAGCAGCTCAGATGGACAGAGCGGGGAGCTGTTTTTT. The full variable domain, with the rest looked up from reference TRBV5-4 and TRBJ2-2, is ETGVTQSPTHLIKTRGQQVTLRCSSQSGHNTVSWYQQALGQGPQFIFQYYREEENGRGNFPPRFSGLQFPNYSSELNVNALELDDSALYLCASSSDGQSGELFFGEGSRLTVL.

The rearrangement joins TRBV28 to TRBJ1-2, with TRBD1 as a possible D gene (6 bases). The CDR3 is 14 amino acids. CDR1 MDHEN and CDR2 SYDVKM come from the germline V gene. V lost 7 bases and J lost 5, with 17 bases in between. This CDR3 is CASTYRWQGYGYTF. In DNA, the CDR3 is TGTGCCAGCACCTACCGTTGGCAGGGGTATGGCTACACCTTC.

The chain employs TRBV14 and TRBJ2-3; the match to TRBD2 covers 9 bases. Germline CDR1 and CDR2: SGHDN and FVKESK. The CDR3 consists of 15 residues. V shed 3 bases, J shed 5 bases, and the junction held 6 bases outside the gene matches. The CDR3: CASSQSGGRLDTQYF. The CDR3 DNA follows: TGTGCCAGCAGCCAGAGCGGGGGGAGATTAGATACGCAGTATTTT.

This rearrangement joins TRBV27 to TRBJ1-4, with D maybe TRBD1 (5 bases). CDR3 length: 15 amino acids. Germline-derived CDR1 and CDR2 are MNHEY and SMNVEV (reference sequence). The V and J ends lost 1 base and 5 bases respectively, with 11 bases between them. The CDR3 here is CASSLFREENEKLFF. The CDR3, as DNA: TGTGCCAGCAGTTTATTCAGGGAAGAAAATGAAAAACTGTTTTTT. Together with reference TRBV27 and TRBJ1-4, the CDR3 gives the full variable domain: EAQVTQNPRYLITVTGKKLTVTCSQNMNHEYMSWYRQDPGLGLRQIYYSMNVEVTDKGDVPEGYKVSRKEKRNFPLILESPSPNQTSLYFCASSLFREENEKLFFGSGTQLSVL.

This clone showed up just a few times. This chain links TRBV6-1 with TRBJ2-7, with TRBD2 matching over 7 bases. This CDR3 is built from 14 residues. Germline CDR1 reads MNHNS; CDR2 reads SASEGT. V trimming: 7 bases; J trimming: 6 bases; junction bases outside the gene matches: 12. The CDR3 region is CASIRSGAILEQYF. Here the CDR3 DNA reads TGTGCCAGCATCAGGAGCGGGGCCATTCTCGAGCAGTACTTC.

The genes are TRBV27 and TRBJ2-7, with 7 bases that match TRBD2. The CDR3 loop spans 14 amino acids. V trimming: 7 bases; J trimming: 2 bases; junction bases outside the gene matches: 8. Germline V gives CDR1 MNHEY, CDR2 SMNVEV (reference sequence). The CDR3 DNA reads TGTGCCAGCACTAGAGGGAGGGGCGCCTACGAGCAGTACTTC. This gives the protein CASTRGRGAYEQYF.

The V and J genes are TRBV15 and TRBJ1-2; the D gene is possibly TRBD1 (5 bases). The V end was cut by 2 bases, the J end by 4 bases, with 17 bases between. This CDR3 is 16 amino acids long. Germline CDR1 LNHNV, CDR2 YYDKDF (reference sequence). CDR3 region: CATSRLDTIPTYGYTF. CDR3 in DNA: TGTGCCACCAGCAGATTGGACACAATTCCAACCTATGGCTACACCTTC.

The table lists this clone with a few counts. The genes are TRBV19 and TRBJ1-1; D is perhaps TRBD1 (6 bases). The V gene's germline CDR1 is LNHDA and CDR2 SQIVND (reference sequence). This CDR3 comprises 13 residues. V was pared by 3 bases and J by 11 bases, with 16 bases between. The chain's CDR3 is CASSIAPGGLAFF. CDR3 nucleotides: TGTGCCAGTAGTATTGCCCCCGGGGGGCTGGCTTTCTTT.

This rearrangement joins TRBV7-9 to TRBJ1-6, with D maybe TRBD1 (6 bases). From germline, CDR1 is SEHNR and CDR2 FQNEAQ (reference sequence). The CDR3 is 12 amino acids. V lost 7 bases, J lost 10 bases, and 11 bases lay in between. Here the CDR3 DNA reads TGTGCCAGCACCCCAGGGGCCTCACCCCTCCACTTT. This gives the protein CASTPGASPLHF.

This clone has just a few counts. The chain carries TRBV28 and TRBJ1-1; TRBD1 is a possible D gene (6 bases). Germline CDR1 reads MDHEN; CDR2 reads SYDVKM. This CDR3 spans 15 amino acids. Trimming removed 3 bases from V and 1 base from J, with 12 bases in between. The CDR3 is CASSLGAKGNTEAFF. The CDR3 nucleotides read TGTGCCAGCAGTTTGGGGGCGAAGGGGAACACTGAAGCTTTCTTT.